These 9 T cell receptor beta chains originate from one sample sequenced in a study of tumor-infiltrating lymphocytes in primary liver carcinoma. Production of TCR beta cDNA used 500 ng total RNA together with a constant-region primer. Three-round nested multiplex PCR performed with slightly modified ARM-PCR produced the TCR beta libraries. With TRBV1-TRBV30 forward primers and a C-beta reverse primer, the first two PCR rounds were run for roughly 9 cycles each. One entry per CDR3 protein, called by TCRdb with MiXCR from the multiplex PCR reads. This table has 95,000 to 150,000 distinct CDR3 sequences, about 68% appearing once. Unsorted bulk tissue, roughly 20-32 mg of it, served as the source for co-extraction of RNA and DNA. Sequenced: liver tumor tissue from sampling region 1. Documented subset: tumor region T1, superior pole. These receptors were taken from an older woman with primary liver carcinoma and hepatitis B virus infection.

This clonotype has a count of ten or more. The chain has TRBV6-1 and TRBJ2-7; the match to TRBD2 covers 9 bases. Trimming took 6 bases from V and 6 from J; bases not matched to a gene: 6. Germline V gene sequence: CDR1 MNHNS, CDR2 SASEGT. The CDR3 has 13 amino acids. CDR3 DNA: TGTGCCAGCAGCGCTCAGCGGGGGGTCGAGCAGTACTTC. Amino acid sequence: CASSAQRGVEQYF.

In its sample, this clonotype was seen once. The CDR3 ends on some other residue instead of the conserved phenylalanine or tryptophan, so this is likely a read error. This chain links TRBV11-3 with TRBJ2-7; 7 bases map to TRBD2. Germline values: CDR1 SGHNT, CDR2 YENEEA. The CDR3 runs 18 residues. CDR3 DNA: TGTGCGAACAGCTTAGAGGCTAGCGGAACCCCTGGGACCTACGAGCAGTACTAC. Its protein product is CANSLEASGTPGTYEQYY.

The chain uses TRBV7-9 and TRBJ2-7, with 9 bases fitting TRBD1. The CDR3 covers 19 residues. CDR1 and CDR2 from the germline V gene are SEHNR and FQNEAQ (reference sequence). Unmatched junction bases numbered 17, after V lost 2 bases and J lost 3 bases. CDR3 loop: CASSLNTGGRGKKDYEQYF. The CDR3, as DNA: TGTGCCAGCAGCTTAAATACAGGGGGCAGAGGTAAGAAGGACTACGAGCAGTACTTC.

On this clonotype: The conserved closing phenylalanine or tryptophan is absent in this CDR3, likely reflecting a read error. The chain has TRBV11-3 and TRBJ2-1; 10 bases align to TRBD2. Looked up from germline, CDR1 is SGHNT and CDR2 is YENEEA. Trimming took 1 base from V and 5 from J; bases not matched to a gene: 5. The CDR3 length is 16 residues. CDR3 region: CASSLGLAGGNNEQFL. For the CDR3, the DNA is TGTGCCAGCAGCTTAGGTTTAGCGGGAGGAAACAATGAGCAGTTCTTA.

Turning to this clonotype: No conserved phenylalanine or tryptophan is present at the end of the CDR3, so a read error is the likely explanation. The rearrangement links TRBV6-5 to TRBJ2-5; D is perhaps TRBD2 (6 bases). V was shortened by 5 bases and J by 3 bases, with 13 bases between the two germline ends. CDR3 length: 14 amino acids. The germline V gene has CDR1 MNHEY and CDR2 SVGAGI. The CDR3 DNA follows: TGTGCCAGCAGTCGCCTATGGGGGGAAGAGACCCAGTACTAC. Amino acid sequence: CASSRLWGEETQYY.

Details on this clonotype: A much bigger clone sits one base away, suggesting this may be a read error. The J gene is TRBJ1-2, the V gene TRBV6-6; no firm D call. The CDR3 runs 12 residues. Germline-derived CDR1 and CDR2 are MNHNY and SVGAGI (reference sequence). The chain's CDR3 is CTSSYLGGGYTF. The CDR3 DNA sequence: TGTACCAGCAGTTACCTGGGAGGCGGCTACACCTTC.

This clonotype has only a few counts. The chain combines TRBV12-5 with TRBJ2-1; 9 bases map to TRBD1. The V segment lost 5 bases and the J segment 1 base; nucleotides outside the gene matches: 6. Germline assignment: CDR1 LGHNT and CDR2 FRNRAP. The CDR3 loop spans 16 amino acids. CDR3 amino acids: CASGRRQGGSYNEQFF. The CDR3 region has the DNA TGTGCTAGTGGTCGACGACAGGGGGGGTCCTACAATGAGCAGTTCTTC.

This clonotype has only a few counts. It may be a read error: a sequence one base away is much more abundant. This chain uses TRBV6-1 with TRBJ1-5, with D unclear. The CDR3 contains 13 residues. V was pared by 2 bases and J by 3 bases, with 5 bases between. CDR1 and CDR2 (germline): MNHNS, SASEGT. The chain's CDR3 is CASSEMYNQPQHF. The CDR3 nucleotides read TGTGCCAGCAGTGAAATGTACAATCAGCCCCAGCATTTT.

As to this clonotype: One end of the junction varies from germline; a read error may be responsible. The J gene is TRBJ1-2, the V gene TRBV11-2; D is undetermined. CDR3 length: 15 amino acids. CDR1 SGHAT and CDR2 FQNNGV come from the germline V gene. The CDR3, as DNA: TGTGCCATCAGCTTAGAGGTGGCCAGTGGCGGTAGCTACACCTTC. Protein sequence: CAISLEVASGGSYTF.